This T cell receptor (beta chain) derives from a study of control samples from healthy donors and cancer patients. The repertoire was sequenced with immunoSEQ multiplex PCR; TCRdb's copy has only in-frame clones and lacks some. The sample records around 75,000 clones, nearly 85% being singletons. Between the trimmed V and J ends, which lost 8 bases and 1 base, there was a span of 11 bases. The CDR3 covers 13 residues. Germline CDR1 MNHEY, CDR2 SVGAGI. This rearrangement joins TRBV6-5 to TRBJ1-1; D is ambiguous. This TCR was recovered from a man aged 45-65 years in good health. The sample consisted of blood. The CDR3 DNA sequence: TGTGCCAGCTTACAGCCTCGGAACACTGAAGCTTTCTTT. Residues: CASLQPRNTEAFF.